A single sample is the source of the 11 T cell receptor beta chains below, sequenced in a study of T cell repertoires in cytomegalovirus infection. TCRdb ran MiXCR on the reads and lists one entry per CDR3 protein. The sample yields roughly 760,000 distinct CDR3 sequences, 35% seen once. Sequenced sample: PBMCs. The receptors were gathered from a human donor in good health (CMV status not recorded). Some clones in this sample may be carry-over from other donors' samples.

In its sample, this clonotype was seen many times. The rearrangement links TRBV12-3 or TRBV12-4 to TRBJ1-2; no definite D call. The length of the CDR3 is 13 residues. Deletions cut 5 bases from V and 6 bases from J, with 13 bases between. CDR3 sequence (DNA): TGTGCCAGCAGTCTTTCGGGCCACAATGGCTACACCTTC. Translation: CASSLSGHNGYTF.

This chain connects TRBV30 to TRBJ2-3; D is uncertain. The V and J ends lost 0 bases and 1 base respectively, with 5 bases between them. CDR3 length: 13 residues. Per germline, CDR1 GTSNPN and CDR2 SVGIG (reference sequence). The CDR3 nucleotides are TGTGCCTGGAGTGTAGACCGCACAGATACGCAGTATTTT. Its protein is CAWSVDRTDTQYF.

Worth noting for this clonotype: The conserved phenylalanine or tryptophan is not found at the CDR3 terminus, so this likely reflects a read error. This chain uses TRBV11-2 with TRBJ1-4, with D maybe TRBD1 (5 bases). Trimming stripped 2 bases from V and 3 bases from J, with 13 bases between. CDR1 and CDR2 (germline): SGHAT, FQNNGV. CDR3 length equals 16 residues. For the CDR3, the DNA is TGTGCCAGCAGCTTAAGGTCGGGGGACCCTAATGAAAAACTGTTTTGT. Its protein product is CASSLRSGDPNEKLFC.

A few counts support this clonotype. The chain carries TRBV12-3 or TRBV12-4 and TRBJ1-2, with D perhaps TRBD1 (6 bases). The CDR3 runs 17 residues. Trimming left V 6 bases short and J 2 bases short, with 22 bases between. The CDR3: CASSTMGGPRRNYGYTF. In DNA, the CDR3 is TGTGCCAGCAGCACAATGGGGGGGCCCCGAAGAAACTATGGCTACACCTTC.

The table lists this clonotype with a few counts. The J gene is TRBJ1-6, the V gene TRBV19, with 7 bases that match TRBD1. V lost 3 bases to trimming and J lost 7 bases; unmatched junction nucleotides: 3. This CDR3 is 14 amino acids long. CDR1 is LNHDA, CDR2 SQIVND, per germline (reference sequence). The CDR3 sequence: CASSIPTGNSPLHF. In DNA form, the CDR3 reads TGTGCCAGTAGTATCCCGACAGGGAATTCACCCCTCCACTTT.

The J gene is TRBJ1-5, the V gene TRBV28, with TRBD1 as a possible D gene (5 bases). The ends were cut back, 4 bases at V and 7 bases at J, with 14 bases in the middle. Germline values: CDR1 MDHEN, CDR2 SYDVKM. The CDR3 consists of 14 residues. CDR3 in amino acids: CASSSTVSSQPQHF. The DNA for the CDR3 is TGTGCCAGCAGTTCGACAGTTTCCAGCCAGCCCCAGCATTTT.

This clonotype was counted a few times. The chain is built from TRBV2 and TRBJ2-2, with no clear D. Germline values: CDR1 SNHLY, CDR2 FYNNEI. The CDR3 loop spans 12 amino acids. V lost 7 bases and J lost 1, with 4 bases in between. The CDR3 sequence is CASTENTGELFF. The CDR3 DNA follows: TGTGCCAGCACAGAGAACACCGGGGAGCTGTTTTTT.

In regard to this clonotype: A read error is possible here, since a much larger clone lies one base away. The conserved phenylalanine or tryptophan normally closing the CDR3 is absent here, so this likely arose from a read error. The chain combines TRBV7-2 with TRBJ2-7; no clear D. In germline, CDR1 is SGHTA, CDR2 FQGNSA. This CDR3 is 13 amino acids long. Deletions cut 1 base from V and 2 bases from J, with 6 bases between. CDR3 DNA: TGTGCCAGCAGCTTAGGACGGCCCTACGAGCAGTACTTA. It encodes CASSLGRPYEQYL.

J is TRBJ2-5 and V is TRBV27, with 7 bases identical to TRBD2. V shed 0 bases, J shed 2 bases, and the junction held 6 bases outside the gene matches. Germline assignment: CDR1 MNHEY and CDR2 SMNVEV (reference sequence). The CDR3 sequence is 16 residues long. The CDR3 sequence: CASSLSGGIGQETQYF. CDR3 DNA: TGTGCCAGCAGTTTATCGGGAGGGATTGGGCAAGAGACCCAGTACTTC.

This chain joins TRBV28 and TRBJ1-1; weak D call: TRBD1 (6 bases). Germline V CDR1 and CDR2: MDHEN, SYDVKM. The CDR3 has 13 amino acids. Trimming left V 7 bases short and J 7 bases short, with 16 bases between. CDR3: CASTQRDKGEAFF. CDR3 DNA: TGTGCCAGCACCCAAAGGGACAAGGGTGAAGCTTTCTTT. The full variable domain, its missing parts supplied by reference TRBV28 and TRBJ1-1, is DVKVTQSSRYLVKRTGEKVFLECVQDMDHENMFWYRQDPGLGLRLIYFSYDVKMKEKGDIPEGYSVSREKKERFSLILESASTNQTSMYLCASTQRDKGEAFFGQGTRLTVV.

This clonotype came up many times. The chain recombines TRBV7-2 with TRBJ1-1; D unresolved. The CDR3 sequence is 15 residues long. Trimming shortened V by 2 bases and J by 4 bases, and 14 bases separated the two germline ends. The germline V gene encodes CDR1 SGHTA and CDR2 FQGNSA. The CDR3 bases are TGTGCCAGCAGCTTACGGGTAACAGTAGCCACTGAAGCTTTCTTT. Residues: CASSLRVTVATEAFF.